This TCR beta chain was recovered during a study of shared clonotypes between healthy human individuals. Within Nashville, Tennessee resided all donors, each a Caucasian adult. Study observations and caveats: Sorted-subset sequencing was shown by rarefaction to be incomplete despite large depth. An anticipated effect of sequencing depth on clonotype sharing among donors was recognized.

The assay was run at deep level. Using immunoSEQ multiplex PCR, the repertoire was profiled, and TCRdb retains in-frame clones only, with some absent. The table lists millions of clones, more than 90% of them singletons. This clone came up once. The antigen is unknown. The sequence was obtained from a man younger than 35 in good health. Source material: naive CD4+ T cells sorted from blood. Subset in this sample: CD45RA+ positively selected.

Here the CDR3 reads CASSLWGQGVYEQYF. CDR3 in DNA: TGTGCCAGCAGCTTATGGGGACAGGGGGTCTACGAGCAGTACTTC. This chain uses TRBV7-2 with TRBJ2-7; TRBD1 aligns across 11 bases. CDR1 is SGHTA, CDR2 FQGNSA, per germline. The CDR3 has 15 residues. The V and J ends lost 2 bases and 3 bases, in that order; junction bases with no gene match: 3.